These 30 T cell receptor beta chains were all obtained from the same sample, sequenced in a study of post-analysis software for immune sequencing data. The study, taken as a whole, reports: Patients had higher frequencies than controls of roughly five TRBV segments, including TRBV5-6, TRBV5-1 and TRBV20-1.

What these receptors recognize is not known. Tagging with unique molecular identifiers was a feature of the TCR beta cDNA libraries. Via MiXCR, TCRdb re-called the PCR reads, giving one row per CDR3 protein. The sample records about 570,000 distinct CDR3 sequences, under 40% being singletons. The sample consisted of blood. The origin of the receptors is a girl aged 2-17 years with multiple sclerosis.

Note on this clonotype: This may arise from a read error, as a much more abundant clone is one base away. CDR3 sequence reads: CASSAGTGGNSPLHF. The CDR3 coding sequence is TGTGCCAGCAGCGCAGGGACAGGGGGTAATTCACCCCTCCACTTT. The chain joins TRBV9 to TRBJ1-6; 11 positions agree with TRBD1. V lost 3 bases, J lost 6 bases, and 2 bases stayed unmatched. Germline loops: CDR1 SGDLS, CDR2 YYNGEE. The CDR3 contains 15 residues.

The rearrangement links TRBV20-1 to TRBJ2-1; 7 bases align to TRBD1. V shed 5 bases, J shed 6 bases, and the junction held 10 bases outside the gene matches. The CDR3 contains 14 residues. Germline loops: CDR1 DFQATT, CDR2 SNEGSKA (reference sequence). CDR3 nucleotide sequence: TGCAGTGCTCCCCGACAGGGAAGGGGCAATGAGCAGTTCTTC. Residues: CSAPRQGRGNEQFF.

This clonotype was seen many times. J is TRBJ2-7 and V is TRBV11-2, with 7 nucleotides matching TRBD1. This CDR3 region has 15 residues. Per germline, CDR1 SGHAT and CDR2 FQNNGV. The V segment lost 5 bases and the J segment 2 bases; nucleotides outside the gene matches: 9. The CDR3 reads CASSPHRDRTYEQYF. The CDR3 DNA reads as TGTGCCAGCAGCCCGCACCGGGACAGAACCTACGAGCAGTACTTC.

This clonotype was counted many times. CDR3 DNA sequence: TGTGCCAGCAGTCGACAGGCAGGCTATGGCTACACCTTC. It translates to CASSRQAGYGYTF. The chain joins TRBV6-5 to TRBJ1-2; a weak D match, TRBD1 (6 bases). The CDR3 covers 13 residues. The germline CDR1 and CDR2 sequences are MNHEY and SVGAGI. The V and J ends lost 5 bases and 4 bases respectively, with 11 bases between them.

This clonotype was detected only a few times. The rearrangement uses TRBV12-3 or TRBV12-4 and TRBJ2-5; 8 bases are a match to TRBD2. This CDR3 contains 15 residues. With V trimmed by 6 bases and J by 3 bases, 9 bases remained unmatched. The CDR3 here is CASSSGTRGEETQYF. The CDR3 bases are TGTGCCAGCAGCTCCGGGACTAGAGGTGAAGAGACCCAGTACTTC.

V usage is TRBV20-1 and J usage is TRBJ2-1; 7 bases line up with TRBD2. CDR1 and CDR2 (germline): DFQATT, SNEGSKA (reference sequence). The CDR3 totals 13 residues. V shed 3 bases, J shed 10 bases, and the junction held 9 bases outside the gene matches. CDR3 residues: CSASPTSVHEQFF. CDR3 nucleotide sequence: TGCAGTGCTAGCCCAACTAGCGTCCACGAGCAGTTCTTC.

The rearrangement links TRBV6-1 to TRBJ1-2; 9 bases map to TRBD1. Per germline, CDR1 MNHNS and CDR2 SASEGT. V gave up 6 bases and J gave up 6 bases; unmatched junction bases: 11. This CDR3 spans 15 amino acids. Here the CDR3 DNA reads TGTGCCAGCAGAGACCTGGACAGGGGATGGGATGGCTACACCTTC. Translation: CASRDLDRGWDGYTF.

This clonotype was observed a few times. The chain employs TRBV6-6 and TRBJ1-2; D might be TRBD1 (6 bases). There are 16 residues in the CDR3. Germline V CDR1 and CDR2: MNHNY, SVGAGI (reference sequence). V was pared by 6 bases and J by 0 bases, with 17 bases between. CDR3 residues: CASRALDRSSNYGYTF. The CDR3 DNA reads TGTGCCAGCAGGGCCCTTGACAGGTCTTCTAACTATGGCTACACCTTC.

This chain joins TRBV20-1 and TRBJ1-2; 7 bases match TRBD1. V trimming: 3 bases; J trimming: 6 bases; junction bases outside the gene matches: 4. CDR3 length: 12 amino acids. Germline CDR1 and CDR2: DFQATT and SNEGSKA (reference sequence). CDR3 sequence: CSARTTGDGYTF. CDR3 sequence (DNA): TGCAGTGCTAGGACTACAGGGGATGGCTACACCTTC.

The chain has TRBV5-6 and TRBJ1-5; D is unresolved. V gave up 1 base and J gave up 5 bases, with 10 bases separating them. This CDR3 has 14 amino acids. Germline V gene lookup returns CDR1 SGHDT and CDR2 YYEEEE. The CDR3, as DNA: TGTGCCAGCAGCTTGAACGGGGTTTATCAGCCCCAGCATTTT. Translation gives CASSLNGVYQPQHF. The whole variable domain, remainder taken from reference TRBV5-6 and TRBJ1-5, is DAGVTQSPTHLIKTRGQQVTLRCSPKSGHDTVSWYQQALGQGPQFIFQYYEEEERQRGNFPDRFSGHQFPNYSSELNVNALLLGDSALYLCASSLNGVYQPQHFGDGTRLSIL.

Only a few counts were recorded for this clonotype. The chain links TRBV20-1 to TRBJ2-5; no definite D call. The germline CDR1 and CDR2 sequences are DFQATT and SNEGSKA (reference sequence). The CDR3 spans 15 residues. Trimming cost V 3 bases and J 1 base, with 15 bases left between them. This chain's CDR3 is CSARGQTYTQETQYF. CDR3 DNA: TGCAGTGCTAGGGGCCAGACTTATACCCAAGAGACCCAGTACTTC.

This clonotype has more than one count but fewer than ten. This chain links TRBV5-1 with TRBJ1-1; unclear D gene. The CDR3 has 14 amino acids. Germline V CDR1 and CDR2: SGHRS, YFSETQ. The V end was cut by 4 bases, the J end by 1 base, with 11 bases between. CDR3 sequence reads: CASSLNTANTEAFF. The CDR3 DNA reads TGCGCCAGCAGCCTAAACACCGCGAACACTGAAGCTTTCTTT.

A few counts support this clonotype. The chain is built from TRBV27 and TRBJ1-6, with TRBD1 as a possible D gene (5 bases). Germline V gene sequence: CDR1 MNHEY, CDR2 SMNVEV (reference sequence). CDR3 size: 14 residues. V was trimmed by 4 bases and J by 7 bases, leaving 11 bases between them. In nucleotides, the CDR3 is TGTGCCAGCAGTTGGGCGGGGGGGAATTCACCCCTCCACTTT. Translating gives CASSWAGGNSPLHF.

CDR3 protein: CASSILGQTLFF. In nucleotides, the CDR3 is TGTGCCAGTAGTATTCTCGGACAGACCCTGTTTTTT. The chain links TRBV19 to TRBJ1-4, with D possibly matching TRBD1 (6 bases). The V gene lost 3 bases and the J gene lost 14 bases, with 13 bases spanning the gap. There are 12 residues in the CDR3. From germline, CDR1 is LNHDA and CDR2 SQIVND (reference sequence).

The rearrangement joins TRBV5-1 to TRBJ1-1; no clear D. Germline V CDR1 and CDR2: SGHRS, YFSETQ. The CDR3 is made up of 13 amino acids. V gave up 10 bases and J gave up 1 base, with 14 bases separating them. CDR3 in amino acids: CAARAGENTEAFF. The CDR3 nucleotides are TGCGCCGCTCGGGCAGGTGAGAACACTGAAGCTTTCTTT.

Only a few counts were recorded for this clonotype. The V call is TRBV5-1, the J call TRBJ1-6; D is unclear. CDR1 and CDR2 from the germline V gene are SGHRS and YFSETQ. V dropped 4 bases and J dropped 4 bases, with 15 bases sitting between them. This CDR3 comprises 16 residues. The CDR3 loop is CASSLDLGRYNSPLHF. The CDR3 DNA sequence: TGCGCCAGCAGCCTGGATCTGGGTCGGTATAATTCACCCCTCCACTTT.

This clonotype has just a few counts. The chain recombines TRBV20-1 with TRBJ2-1; D is unclear. V was pared by 4 bases and J by 6 bases, with 4 bases between. This CDR3 has 10 residues. Per the germline V gene, CDR1 is DFQATT and CDR2 is SNEGSKA (reference sequence). CDR3 sequence: CSAIPNEQFF. CDR3 nucleotides: TGCAGTGCTATACCCAATGAGCAGTTCTTC.

The chain carries TRBV28 and TRBJ2-5, with 14 bases aligning to TRBD2. Germline V CDR1 and CDR2: MDHEN, SYDVKM. Losses at the gene ends were 5 bases for V and 5 bases for J; bases not matched to a gene: 16. The CDR3 runs 19 residues. CDR3 protein: CASSPRAGTSGGPSETQYF. The CDR3 DNA is TGTGCCAGCAGTCCCCGAGCTGGGACTAGCGGGGGCCCGTCGGAGACCCAGTACTTC.

Comments on this clonotype: Possible read error: a much larger clone is one base away. The chain links TRBV5-1 to TRBJ2-4; possibly TRBD2 for D (5 bases). This CDR3 is built from 13 residues. Germline V gene sequence: CDR1 SGHRS, CDR2 YFSETQ. This chain's CDR3 is CAGSLAGENIQYF. CDR3 bases: TGCGCCGGCAGCTTGGCCGGGGAGAACATTCAGTACTTC.

The chain has TRBV12-3 or TRBV12-4 and TRBJ1-1; TRBD1 matches at 7 bases. Germline trimming cut 5 bases from V and 11 bases from J; bases unmatched to any gene: 11. The CDR3 has 13 residues. Here the CDR3 reads CASSPGTAVEAFF. The CDR3 coding sequence is TGTGCCAGCAGTCCCGGGACAGCGGTTGAGGCTTTCTTT.

This chain uses TRBV5-6 with TRBJ1-1; possibly TRBD1 for D (6 bases). V was clipped by 0 bases and J by 4 bases, with 10 bases between them. Looked up from germline, CDR1 is SGHDT and CDR2 is YYEEEE. The CDR3 has 14 amino acids. The CDR3 DNA reads TGTGCCAGCAGCTTGGTACAGGGAGTCACTGAAGCTTTCTTT. Protein sequence: CASSLVQGVTEAFF.

The chain recombines TRBV7-9 with TRBJ2-7; perhaps TRBD2 as D (7 bases). The CDR3 has 13 amino acids. Germline V gene lookup returns CDR1 SEHNR and CDR2 FQNEAQ (reference sequence). V lost 4 bases, J lost 10 bases, and 17 bases lay in between. In DNA form, the CDR3 reads TGTGCCAGCAGCTCGGCGGGGGCCCCGCCCCAGTACTTC. The encoded protein is CASSSAGAPPQYF.

The V call is TRBV10-2, the J call TRBJ1-6; 8 bases agree with TRBD1. There are 17 residues in the CDR3. The J segment lost 6 bases and the V segment lost 4 bases, leaving 11 bases of the junction unmatched. Germline values: CDR1 WSHSY, CDR2 SAAADI. The CDR3 protein is CASSVNPPDRANSPLHF. The CDR3 DNA reads TGCGCCAGCAGTGTAAACCCCCCGGACAGGGCTAATTCACCCCTCCACTTT.

The rearrangement links TRBV10-3 to TRBJ2-4; D ambiguous. The better agreement between TRBJ2-7 and the DNA end casts doubt on the J call. CDR3 length equals 13 residues. CDR1 ENHRY and CDR2 SYGVKD come from the germline V gene. CDR3 nucleotide sequence: TGTGCCATCAGTGAGTCCGAGGTCCACGAGCAGTACTTC. Translating it yields CAISESEVHEQYF.

The rearrangement joins TRBV5-1 to TRBJ2-1; no reliable D call. The CDR3 is made up of 16 amino acids. Trimming pared 3 bases from V and 2 bases from J, leaving 15 bases between. Germline values: CDR1 SGHRS, CDR2 YFSETQ. The CDR3 DNA sequence: TGCGCCAGCAGCTCCCCCGACTTACTCCCCTACAATGAGCAGTTCTTC. Amino acids: CASSSPDLLPYNEQFF.

Only a few counts were recorded for this clonotype. This chain joins TRBV10-3 and TRBJ1-1; maybe TRBD1 (5 bases). V lost 2 bases and J lost 5, with 6 bases in between. Per germline, CDR1 ENHRY and CDR2 SYGVKD. The length of the CDR3 is 12 residues. As DNA, the CDR3 is TGTGCCATCAGTGAGGAGGGGACTGAAGCTTTCTTT. Translated, it gives CAISEEGTEAFF.

The V and J genes are TRBV9 and TRBJ2-3; D is perhaps TRBD2 (7 bases). The CDR3 totals 13 residues. The V end was cut by 4 bases, the J end by 5 bases, with 11 bases between. The germline V gene has CDR1 SGDLS and CDR2 YYNGEE. The DNA of the CDR3 is TGTGCCAGCAGCAAGGGGGGGCAAGATACGCAGTATTTT. Its translation: CASSKGGQDTQYF.

The chain links TRBV6-5 to TRBJ1-1, with D maybe TRBD1 (5 bases). The CDR3 is 15 amino acids. The germline V gene has CDR1 MNHEY and CDR2 SVGAGI. The germline V and J ends were trimmed by 5 bases and 1 base, with 14 bases remaining between them. CDR3 sequence: CASSKTGYGNTEAFF. Written as DNA, the CDR3 is TGTGCCAGCAGTAAAACAGGCTACGGGAACACTGAAGCTTTCTTT.

In DNA, the CDR3 is TGTGCCAGCAGCCCGCCCCCGGGGCCCAATGAGCAGTTCTTC. This gives the protein CASSPPPGPNEQFF. The chain combines TRBV12-3 or TRBV12-4 with TRBJ2-1; D is perhaps TRBD1 or TRBD2 (5 bases each). The V end was cut by 6 bases, the J end by 6 bases, with 15 bases between. CDR3 size: 14 residues.

As to this clonotype: One end of the junction fails to match germline, which may point to a read error. The chain has TRBV4-2 and TRBJ2-3; D gene uncertain. Germline CDR1 is LGHNA and CDR2 is YNFKEQ. This CDR3 is 16 amino acids long. CDR3 in amino acids: CAGSQSEGGSTDTQYF. CDR3 sequence (DNA): TGTGCCGGCAGCCAAAGCGAAGGTGGATCCACAGATACGCAGTATTTT.